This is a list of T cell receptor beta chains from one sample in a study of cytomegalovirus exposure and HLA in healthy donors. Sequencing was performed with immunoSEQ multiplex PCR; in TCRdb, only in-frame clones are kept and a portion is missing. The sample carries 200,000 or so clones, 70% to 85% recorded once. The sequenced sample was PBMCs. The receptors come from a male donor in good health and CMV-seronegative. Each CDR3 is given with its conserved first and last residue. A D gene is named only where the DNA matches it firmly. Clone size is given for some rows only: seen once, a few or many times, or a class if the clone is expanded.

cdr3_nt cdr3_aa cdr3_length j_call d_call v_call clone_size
TGTGCCAGCACCTACGGGGACTCCTCCTACAATGAGCAGTTCTTC CASTYGDSSYNEQFF 15 TRBJ2-1 . TRBV6-1 .
TGTGCCAGCAGCGAGAGGTCAGCTTATCAGCCCCAGCATTTT CASSERSAYQPQHF 14 TRBJ1-5 . TRBV6-5 few
TGTGCCGGTAGTATCGGGGGACAGGGGAATCCTGGCTACACCTTC CAGSIGGQGNPGYTF 15 TRBJ1-2 TRBD1 TRBV19 .
TGTGCCAGCAGATTAGCGGGCAATGAGCAGTTCTTC CASRLAGNEQFF 12 TRBJ2-1 TRBD2 TRBV2 .
TGTGCCAGTAGGATCGCTAGCCGTCGCTCCTACAATGAGCAGTTCTTC CASRIASRRSYNEQFF 16 TRBJ2-1 . TRBV19 .
TGTGCCAGCAGTTACGGGCCCAGTATCGAGACCCAGTACTTC CASSYGPSIETQYF 14 TRBJ2-5 . TRBV6-6 .
TGTGCCAGCAGTGACGGAGTCAATGAGCAGTTCTTC CASSDGVNEQFF 12 TRBJ2-1 . TRBV2 .
TGCGCCAGCAGCCGACAGGGTGGGTCCTATAATTCACCCCTCCACTTT CASSRQGGSYNSPLHF 16 TRBJ1-6 TRBD1 TRBV5-1 .
TGCGCCAGCAGGGAGGGGCTAGCGGACTCCTACGAGCAGTACTTC CASREGLADSYEQYF 15 TRBJ2-7 TRBD2 TRBV4-1 .
TGTGCCAGCACCAAACTAACAGGGGCTGACTATGGCTACACCTTC CASTKLTGADYGYTF 15 TRBJ1-2 TRBD1 TRBV2 .
TGTGCCAGTAGTACTTCGGGACAGGTTAGCACAGATACGCAGTATTTT CASSTSGQVSTDTQYF 16 TRBJ2-3 TRBD1 TRBV19 .
TGTGCCAGCAGTCCGGACAGGAGCTACGTTAGTGTGCAGTTCTTC CASSPDRSYVSVQFF 15 TRBJ2-1 TRBD1 TRBV6-5 .
TGTGCCAGCGGGAGGAGAGGGAGGATTACCTACGAGCAGTACTTC CASGRRGRITYEQYF 15 TRBJ2-7 . TRBV6-4 .
TGTGCCAGCAGCGGCACTAGCGGGAGCTTTGCAGATACGCAGTATTTT CASSGTSGSFADTQYF 16 TRBJ2-3 TRBD2 TRBV7-9 few
TGTGCCAGCAGCTCAATACAGGGAACTGAAGCTTTCTTT CASSSIQGTEAFF 13 TRBJ1-1 . TRBV7-3 .
TGTGCCAGCGGCCCGGGACAGGGTACGGGAGTCGACATTCAGTACTTC CASGPGQGTGVDIQYF 16 TRBJ2-4 TRBD1 TRBV27 .
TGTGCCAGCAGTGAAAGGCAGGGCGGTGGCTACACCTTC CASSERQGGGYTF 13 TRBJ1-2 . TRBV2 once
TGTGCCAGCTCACCGGACAGGGTCTACGAGCAGTACTTC CASSPDRVYEQYF 13 TRBJ2-7 TRBD1 TRBV18 .
TGTGCCAGCAGCTCAAACCGAGGTGACACCATATATTTT CASSSNRGDTIYF 13 TRBJ1-3 . TRBV11-3 few
TGTGCCAGCAGCTTATTTCTTGGCGGGGCTAGCACAGATACGCAGTATTTT CASSLFLGGASTDTQYF 17 TRBJ2-3 . TRBV7-6 .
TGCGCCAGCAGCTCCGCGACAGGGGGAAACACTGAAGCTTTCTTT CASSSATGGNTEAFF 15 TRBJ1-1 TRBD1 TRBV5-1 few
TGCGCCAGTTGCAGTGGGGCCCACACAGGGGACGAGCAGTACTTC CASCSGAHTGDEQYF 15 TRBJ2-7 TRBD1 TRBV5-1 few
TGTGCCAGCAGCAAGGTAGACAGGGAAGGTATCGATGAGCAGTTCTTC CASSKVDREGIDEQFF 16 TRBJ2-1 TRBD1 TRBV5-5 .
TGTGCCAGCAACCCATCCGGGACAGTTGTCGAGCAGTACTTC CASNPSGTVVEQYF 14 TRBJ2-7 TRBD1 TRBV28 .
TGTGCCTGGGGGTCTGTCGGATTCCGGTGGGCCGAAGCTTTCTTT CAWGSVGFRWAEAFF 15 TRBJ1-1 . TRBV30 .
TGTGCCAGCAGTGACTTGCCCGGGGAAAAACTGTTTTTT CASSDLPGEKLFF 13 TRBJ1-4 . TRBV2 few
TGTGCCAGCAGCTTAGCGGTCCGCCTACTTAGCACAGATACGCAGTATTTT CASSLAVRLLSTDTQYF 17 TRBJ2-3 . TRBV7-8 once
TGTGCCAGCAGCCAAGGGCTAGCGGGAGTGAATGAGCAGTTCTTC CASSQGLAGVNEQFF 15 TRBJ2-1 TRBD2 TRBV4-2 .
TGTGCCAGCACCGACGGGACAGGGCTTATTGAAGCTTTCTTT CASTDGTGLIEAFF 14 TRBJ1-1 TRBD1 TRBV2 .
TGTGCCAGCACCAACACCCCCAATCAGCCCCAGCATTTT CASTNTPNQPQHF 13 TRBJ1-5 . TRBV7-9 .
TGTGCCTGGAGCTATTACAATGAGCAGTTCTTC CAWSYYNEQFF 11 TRBJ2-1 . TRBV30 .
TGTGCCAGTAAGAAGACAGGAACCTCTGGAAACACCATATATTTT CASKKTGTSGNTIYF 15 TRBJ1-3 . TRBV19 once
TGTGCCAGCAGTGAATTCGGGTATCGAGAGACCCAGTACTTC CASSEFGYRETQYF 14 TRBJ2-5 . TRBV6-1 .
TGCGCCAGCAGCATCGGACAGGGGAACACCGGGGAGCTGTTTTTT CASSIGQGNTGELFF 15 TRBJ2-2 TRBD1 TRBV5-1 .
TGTGCCAGCACCCAGGGGCCTCCGGGACACCCTAACTATGGCTACACCTTC CASTQGPPGHPNYGYTF 17 TRBJ1-2 . TRBV27 once
TGTGCCAGCCCCAGGGAGGGGGACTCTGGGGCCAACGTCCTGACTTTC CASPREGDSGANVLTF 16 TRBJ2-6 . TRBV18 once
TGTGCCAGCAGCGAGATGCCTCCCCCCACAGATACGCAGTATTTT CASSEMPPPTDTQYF 15 TRBJ2-3 . TRBV2 .
TGTGCCTGGAGCTACCCGCAGGGGACAGGGGCCAACGTCCTGACTTTC CAWSYPQGTGANVLTF 16 TRBJ2-6 . TRBV30 .
TGTGCCAGTAGTACCTACGGGACAGGGAACACTGAAGCTTTCTTT CASSTYGTGNTEAFF 15 TRBJ1-1 TRBD1 TRBV19 .
TGTGCCAGCTCACCACCCGCGGGAGGAGGGTACGAGCAGTACTTC CASSPPAGGGYEQYF 15 TRBJ2-7 TRBD2 TRBV18 few
TGCGCCAGCAGCACCCGACAACCCAACTCCTACAATGAGCAGTTCTTC CASSTRQPNSYNEQFF 16 TRBJ2-1 . TRBV5-1 .
TGTGCCAGCAGTTTAGCGGGAGCCATCTACGAGCAGTACTTC CASSLAGAIYEQYF 14 TRBJ2-7 TRBD2 TRBV27 .
TGTGCCAGCAGCTTTCGACGAGGAAATTTCGAGCAGTACTTC CASSFRRGNFEQYF 14 TRBJ2-7 . TRBV13 .
TGTGCCAGCAATCGCCGGGACACATCCTACGAGCAGTACTTC CASNRRDTSYEQYF 14 TRBJ2-7 . TRBV2 few
TGTGCCACCAGCCGACAGCGGGAGCTCAGCACAGATACGCAGTATTTT CATSRQRELSTDTQYF 16 TRBJ2-3 TRBD2 TRBV15 few
TGTGCCAGCAGCCCACGACTAGCCGCGGAGACCCAGTACTTC CASSPRLAAETQYF 14 TRBJ2-5 TRBD2 TRBV7-8 .
TGTGCCTGGGGTGTCAGGGGACATTCACCCCTCCACTTT CAWGVRGHSPLHF 13 TRBJ1-6 . TRBV30 .
TGTGCCAGTAGTACCCACCTCACGGGAGAGCAGTTCTTC CASSTHLTGEQFF 13 TRBJ2-1 . TRBV19 .
TGCGCCAGCAGCCCCCCCCTGGCGGGGCCGAAGTATTTT CASSPPLAGPKYF 13 TRBJ2-3 . TRBV5-1 .
TGTGCCAGCAGTTCTACTCACAGGGGGCTGGGCACAGATACGCAGTATTTT CASSSTHRGLGTDTQYF 17 TRBJ2-3 TRBD1 TRBV27 .
TGTGCCAGTACCGGGACAGCGGGCGGAAACACCATATATTTT CASTGTAGGNTIYF 14 TRBJ1-3 TRBD1 TRBV19 .
TGTGCCAGCAGACCGGACACCTATGGCTACACCTTC CASRPDTYGYTF 12 TRBJ1-2 . TRBV2 .
TGTGCCAGCAGCCCCCTCGCAGGGATGAACACTGAAGCTTTCTTT CASSPLAGMNTEAFF 15 TRBJ1-1 . TRBV5-5 .
TGTGCCAGCAGTTACTCTTTACAGGGGGTTAACTATGGCTACACCTTC CASSYSLQGVNYGYTF 16 TRBJ1-2 TRBD1 TRBV6-6 .
TGCAGCGTTGAAGATCGATCTAGCTTTGGGGAGCTGTTTTTT CSVEDRSSFGELFF 14 TRBJ2-2 . TRBV29-1 once
TGCGCCAGCAGCCAACTAGCGGGAGGGAACAATGAGCAGTTCTTC CASSQLAGGNNEQFF 15 TRBJ2-1 TRBD2 TRBV5-1 .
TGCGCCAGCAGCTTGGACGGACAAACAAGTCAGCCCCAGCATTTT CASSLDGQTSQPQHF 15 TRBJ1-5 . TRBV5-1 .
TGTGCCAGCAGCTTATCGGGATCTAGCGGGATCGGCACAGATACGCAGTATTTT CASSLSGSSGIGTDTQYF 18 TRBJ2-3 TRBD2 TRBV7-8 .
TGTGCCAGCAGCTTAGAGGCGGGGAGCTCCTACGAGCAGTACTTC CASSLEAGSSYEQYF 15 TRBJ2-7 . TRBV7-6 .
TGTGCCAGCAGTTTTTCGCCGGAGGTCTCCTACGAGCAGTACTTC CASSFSPEVSYEQYF 15 TRBJ2-7 . TRBV2 .